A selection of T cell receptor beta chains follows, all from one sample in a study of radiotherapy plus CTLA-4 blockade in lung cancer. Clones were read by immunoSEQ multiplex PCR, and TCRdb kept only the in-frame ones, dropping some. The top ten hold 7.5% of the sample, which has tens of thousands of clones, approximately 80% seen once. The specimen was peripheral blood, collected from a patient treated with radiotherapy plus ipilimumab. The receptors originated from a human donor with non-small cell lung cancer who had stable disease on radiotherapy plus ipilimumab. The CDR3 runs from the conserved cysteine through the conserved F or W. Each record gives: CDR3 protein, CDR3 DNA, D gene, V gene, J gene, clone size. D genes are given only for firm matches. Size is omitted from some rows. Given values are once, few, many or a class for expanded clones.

CDR3aa: CASSLDASQGYYGYTF
CDR3nt: TGTGCCAGCAGCTTAGACGCTTCTCAAGGGTACTACGGCTACACCTTC
d_gene: .
v_gene: TRBV7-2
j_gene: TRBJ1-2
abundance: .

CDR3aa: CASSLMRAETQYF
CDR3nt: TGTGCCAGCAGCTTGATGCGAGCGGAGACCCAGTACTTC
d_gene: .
v_gene: TRBV5-4
j_gene: TRBJ2-5
abundance: .

CDR3aa: CSASETDTQYF
CDR3nt: TGCAGTGCTTCTGAGACAGATACGCAGTATTTT
d_gene: .
v_gene: TRBV20-1
j_gene: TRBJ2-3
abundance: .

CDR3aa: CASSQTVNTEAFF
CDR3nt: TGTGCCAGCTCACAAACAGTGAACACTGAAGCTTTCTTT
d_gene: .
v_gene: TRBV6-4
j_gene: TRBJ1-1
abundance: .

CDR3aa: CASSFGPDTQYF
CDR3nt: TGTGCCAGCAGTTTCGGACCCGATACGCAGTATTTT
d_gene: .
v_gene: TRBV11-2
j_gene: TRBJ2-3
abundance: .

CDR3aa: CASRQVRLAGSYEQYF
CDR3nt: TGTGCCAGCAGACAGGTGAGGCTAGCGGGCTCCTACGAGCAGTACTTC
d_gene: TRBD2
v_gene: TRBV11-2
j_gene: TRBJ2-7
abundance: .

CDR3aa: CSVSGQDYGYTF
CDR3nt: TGCAGCGTGAGCGGGCAAGACTATGGCTACACCTTC
d_gene: .
v_gene: TRBV29-1
j_gene: TRBJ1-2
abundance: .

CDR3aa: CASSPQAGNTIYF
CDR3nt: TGCGCCAGCAGTCCACAGGCTGGAAACACCATATATTTT
d_gene: .
v_gene: TRBV10-2
j_gene: TRBJ1-3
abundance: .

CDR3aa: CAWSARTGEKLFF
CDR3nt: TGTGCCTGGAGCGCCAGGACAGGGGAAAAACTGTTTTTT
d_gene: TRBD1
v_gene: TRBV30
j_gene: TRBJ1-4
abundance: .

CDR3aa: CASSLLQGARDTEAFF
CDR3nt: TGTGCCAGCAGCTTATTACAGGGGGCGCGGGACACTGAAGCTTTCTTT
d_gene: TRBD1
v_gene: TRBV11-2
j_gene: TRBJ1-1
abundance: .

CDR3aa: CASSVGTGYTF
CDR3nt: TGTGCCAGCAGTGTCGGGACTGGCTACACCTTC
d_gene: .
v_gene: TRBV25-1
j_gene: TRBJ1-2
abundance: once

CDR3aa: CASSEIGGYPSGNQPQHF
CDR3nt: TGTGCCAGCAGTGAAATAGGGGGCTATCCGAGTGGCAATCAGCCCCAGCATTTT
d_gene: TRBD1
v_gene: TRBV2
j_gene: TRBJ1-5
abundance: once

CDR3aa: CASSLKGTGGSEAFF
CDR3nt: TGTGCCAGCAGTCTAAAGGGGACAGGGGGGTCTGAAGCTTTCTTT
d_gene: TRBD1
v_gene: TRBV11-2
j_gene: TRBJ1-1
abundance: few

CDR3aa: CAIKGRTGMESGNTIYF
CDR3nt: TGTGCCATCAAAGGAAGAACAGGGATGGAATCTGGAAACACCATATATTTT
d_gene: .
v_gene: TRBV10-3
j_gene: TRBJ1-3
abundance: once

CDR3aa: CATAGNYGYTF
CDR3nt: TGTGCCACGGCGGGTAACTATGGCTACACCTTC
d_gene: .
v_gene: TRBV28
j_gene: TRBJ1-2
abundance: .

CDR3aa: CATRGGGAGAFNEKLFF
CDR3nt: TGTGCCACCCGTGGAGGGGGCGCCGGGGCGTTTAATGAAAAACTGTTTTTT
d_gene: TRBD1
v_gene: TRBV2
j_gene: TRBJ1-4
abundance: .

CDR3aa: CATSRDRGKETQYF
CDR3nt: TGTGCCACCAGCAGAGATCGGGGCAAAGAGACCCAGTACTTC
d_gene: .
v_gene: TRBV15
j_gene: TRBJ2-5
abundance: .

CDR3aa: CASSSLLGPLHF
CDR3nt: TGTGCCAGCAGTTCCCTCCTCGGACCCCTCCACTTT
d_gene: .
v_gene: TRBV28
j_gene: TRBJ1-6
abundance: .

CDR3aa: CASRYQGLGTDTQYF
CDR3nt: TGTGCCAGCAGGTATCAGGGGCTAGGGACAGATACGCAGTATTTT
d_gene: .
v_gene: TRBV27
j_gene: TRBJ2-3
abundance: .

CDR3aa: CASKTGTVTYNEQFF
CDR3nt: TGTGCCAGCAAAACTGGGACGGTAACCTACAATGAGCAGTTCTTC
d_gene: .
v_gene: TRBV27
j_gene: TRBJ2-1
abundance: .

CDR3aa: CASSFRMGSSYNSPLHF
CDR3nt: TGTGCCAGCAGCTTCCGGATGGGGAGCTCCTATAATTCACCCCTCCACTTT
d_gene: .
v_gene: TRBV7-9
j_gene: TRBJ1-6
abundance: few

CDR3aa: CASIGGVVFNSPLHF
CDR3nt: TGTGCCAGCATCGGGGGCGTCGTTTTTAATTCACCCCTCCACTTT
d_gene: .
v_gene: TRBV28
j_gene: TRBJ1-6
abundance: .

CDR3aa: CASIPAGRTDTQYF
CDR3nt: TGTGCCAGTATCCCGGCCGGGAGGACAGATACGCAGTATTTT
d_gene: TRBD2
v_gene: TRBV19
j_gene: TRBJ2-3
abundance: .

CDR3aa: CASSLAMGGNQPQHF
CDR3nt: TGTGCCAGCAGCTTAGCGATGGGGGGCAATCAGCCCCAGCATTTT
d_gene: .
v_gene: TRBV7-2
j_gene: TRBJ1-5
abundance: .

CDR3aa: CASSRGNQETQYF
CDR3nt: TGCGCCAGCTCGCGGGGAAATCAAGAGACCCAGTACTTC
d_gene: .
v_gene: TRBV10-1
j_gene: TRBJ2-5
abundance: .

CDR3aa: CASSLAPGLPAFF
CDR3nt: TGTGCCAGCAGCCTCGCGCCGGGACTTCCAGCTTTCTTT
d_gene: .
v_gene: TRBV7-6
j_gene: TRBJ1-1
abundance: .

CDR3aa: CAISQLSGNTEAFF
CDR3nt: TGTGCCATCAGCCAGCTGTCAGGGAACACTGAAGCTTTCTTT
d_gene: .
v_gene: TRBV10-3
j_gene: TRBJ1-1
abundance: .

CDR3aa: CASSFSGGAGETQYF
CDR3nt: TGTGCCAGCAGCTTTAGCGGGGGGGCGGGTGAGACCCAGTACTTC
d_gene: TRBD2
v_gene: TRBV7-2
j_gene: TRBJ2-5
abundance: .

CDR3aa: CASSRRQLNYGYTF
CDR3nt: TGTGCCAGCAGCCGACGTCAGTTGAACTATGGCTACACCTTC
d_gene: .
v_gene: TRBV5-4
j_gene: TRBJ1-2
abundance: .

CDR3aa: CACSYTGELFF
CDR3nt: TGTGCCTGCAGCTATACCGGGGAGCTGTTTTTT
d_gene: .
v_gene: TRBV30
j_gene: TRBJ2-2
abundance: once

CDR3aa: CASSFGTGRSTEAFF
CDR3nt: TGTGCCAGCAGCTTTGGGACAGGGAGGAGCACTGAAGCTTTCTTT
d_gene: TRBD1
v_gene: TRBV11-3
j_gene: TRBJ1-1
abundance: .

CDR3aa: CASSYGQGDHGYTF
CDR3nt: TGTGCCAGCAGTTATGGACAGGGGGATCATGGCTACACCTTC
d_gene: TRBD1
v_gene: TRBV28
j_gene: TRBJ1-2
abundance: .

CDR3aa: CASSEAVSLRNTIYF
CDR3nt: TGTGCCAGCAGTGAAGCTGTCAGTCTCAGAAACACCATATATTTT
d_gene: .
v_gene: TRBV6-1
j_gene: TRBJ1-3
abundance: .

CDR3aa: CASSLDRIYGYTF
CDR3nt: TGTGCCAGCAGCCTTGACAGAATCTATGGCTACACCTTC
d_gene: .
v_gene: TRBV6-6
j_gene: TRBJ1-2
abundance: few